This T cell receptor (beta chain) was sequenced in a study of blood T cell repertoires in COVID-19. V lost 4 bases, J lost 5 bases, and 8 bases stayed unmatched. Germline V gives CDR1 SGDLS, CDR2 YYNGEE. The CDR3 covers 16 residues. Method: immunoSEQ multiplex PCR; TCRdb's copy keeps in-frame clones and lacks some. The table has under 250,000 clones, roughly 75% seen once. Sequencing input: peripheral blood. This sequence originates from a woman aged 65 to 85 with acute or convalescent COVID-19. The chain uses TRBV9 and TRBJ2-2; TRBD1 matches at 10 bases. CDR3 bases: TGTGCCAGCAGCCCCTATCGGACAGGGGGGACCGGGGAGCTGTTTTTT. This sequence encodes CASSPYRTGGTGELFF.